Listed below are T cell receptor beta chains from one sample, sequenced in a study of shared clonotypes between healthy human individuals. Generated by immunoSEQ multiplex PCR, the TCRdb table keeps only in-frame clones and is missing some. The profile shows nearly 2 million clones, 85% to 95% of them singletons. Sequenced material: naive CD8+ T cells sorted from blood. The source of these receptors is a man aged 18 to 35 in good health. The CDR3 runs from the conserved cysteine through the conserved F or W. The D gene is left open where the match is weak. Only some rows state a clone size, as once, few, many or a class for expanded clones.

J: TRBJ1-2; V: TRBV6-5; size: -; D: -; DNA: TGTGCCAGCAGTTACTCGCCAGGGCAGGGCTACACCTTC; CDR3: CASSYSPGQGYTF
J: TRBJ2-5; V: TRBV6-5; size: -; D: -; DNA: TGTGCCAGCAGTTACTCGATGCAAGAGACCCAGTACTTC; CDR3: CASSYSMQETQYF
J: TRBJ2-3; V: TRBV30; size: -; D: -; DNA: TGTGCCTGGGGAGCGGGTGGTAGCACAGATACGCAGTATTTT; CDR3: CAWGAGGSTDTQYF
J: TRBJ1-5; V: TRBV15; size: -; D: TRBD1; DNA: TGTGCCACCACCACAGGGGTCAATAGCAATCAGCCCCAGCATTTT; CDR3: CATTTGVNSNQPQHF
J: TRBJ1-1; V: TRBV19; size: -; D: -; DNA: TGTGCCAGTAGTATAGATCGGGTGGACAGCACTTATCCAGGTGGTAACACTGAAGCTTTCTTT; CDR3: CASSIDRVDSTYPGGNTEAFF
J: TRBJ2-7; V: TRBV7-9; size: once; D: -; DNA: TGTGCCAGCAGTTACTCGGGACCCGTCGACGAGCAGTACTTC; CDR3: CASSYSGPVDEQYF
J: TRBJ1-5; V: TRBV5-4; size: -; D: -; DNA: TGTGCCAGCAGCTTGGCGGGGTCCGCTAATCAGCCCCAGCATTTT; CDR3: CASSLAGSANQPQHF
J: TRBJ2-7; V: TRBV27; size: -; D: TRBD1; DNA: TGTGCCAGCAAAAGGACAGGTGTTGACGAGCAGTACTTC; CDR3: CASKRTGVDEQYF
J: TRBJ1-1; V: TRBV4-3; size: -; D: -; DNA: TGCGCCAGCAGCCAAGAGGTACAGGGAGGAACTGAAGCTTTCTTT; CDR3: CASSQEVQGGTEAFF
J: TRBJ2-4; V: TRBV6-5; size: -; D: TRBD1; DNA: TGTGCCAGCAGTTACTCGGGGACAGATGGGGACATTCAGTACTTC; CDR3: CASSYSGTDGDIQYF
J: TRBJ1-2; V: TRBV11-2; size: -; D: -; DNA: TGTGCCAGCAGCTTAGATAGGGGTTCTAACTATGGCTACACCTTC; CDR3: CASSLDRGSNYGYTF
J: TRBJ1-5; V: TRBV7-8; size: -; D: -; DNA: TGTGCCAGCAGCTTTTTTAGGGGGGGGGAGCCCCAGCATTTT; CDR3: CASSFFRGGEPQHF
J: TRBJ2-7; V: TRBV29-1; size: -; D: TRBD2; DNA: TGCAGCGTTAGAGAGGGAGGGCTTGCCTACGAGCAGTACTTC; CDR3: CSVREGGLAYEQYF
J: TRBJ1-3; V: TRBV19; size: -; D: -; DNA: TGTGCCAGTAGTATGGGAGTCTCTGGAAACACCATATATTTT; CDR3: CASSMGVSGNTIYF
J: TRBJ1-1; V: TRBV6-5; size: -; D: -; DNA: TGTGCCAGCAGTTACAGGGAGGGAAGGAACACTGAAGCTTTCTTT; CDR3: CASSYREGRNTEAFF
J: TRBJ2-7; V: TRBV4-1; size: -; D: TRBD2; DNA: TGCGCCAGCAGCGTCGTCAGCGGGGGCGAGCAGTACTTC; CDR3: CASSVVSGGEQYF
J: TRBJ2-7; V: TRBV6-5; size: -; D: -; DNA: TGTGCCAGCATGGGAGGACTTCTCTCCGAGCAGTACTTC; CDR3: CASMGGLLSEQYF
J: TRBJ2-1; V: TRBV4-1; size: few; D: -; DNA: TGCGCCAGCAGCCAAGTGTCCGGGGAGGCCCACCACAATGAGCAGTTCTTC; CDR3: CASSQVSGEAHHNEQFF
J: TRBJ2-7; V: TRBV4-1; size: -; D: TRBD1; DNA: TGCGCCAGCAGCCAAGAACAGACAGGGTTAGGCGAGCAGTACTTC; CDR3: CASSQEQTGLGEQYF
J: TRBJ2-7; V: TRBV28; size: -; D: TRBD1; DNA: TGTGCCAGCAGTCTGGGACAGGGGGAGTTCTACGAGCAGTACTTC; CDR3: CASSLGQGEFYEQYF
J: TRBJ2-6; V: TRBV5-1; size: -; D: -; DNA: TGCGCCAGCAGCTTGGGCGTAGGAAGTATTACCTCTGGGGCCAACGTCCTGACTTTC; CDR3: CASSLGVGSITSGANVLTF
J: TRBJ2-7; V: TRBV19; size: -; D: TRBD1; DNA: TGTGCCAGTAGCCTGACAGGGGGCTGGCAGTACTTC; CDR3: CASSLTGGWQYF
J: TRBJ2-7; V: TRBV6-1; size: once; D: TRBD1; DNA: TGTGCCAGTTACCCCGCCGGGACAGGCAGTTACGAGCAGTACTTC; CDR3: CASYPAGTGSYEQYF
J: TRBJ2-7; V: TRBV7-8; size: -; D: -; DNA: TGTGCCAGCAGCTTAGGACGGCAACAACCCTACGAGCAGTACTTC; CDR3: CASSLGRQQPYEQYF
J: TRBJ2-7; V: TRBV7-2; size: -; D: TRBD2; DNA: TGTGCCAGCAGCACCCGGGGACCGGGACTAGCGGAGGGACTCTACGAGCAGTACTTC; CDR3: CASSTRGPGLAEGLYEQYF
J: TRBJ2-7; V: TRBV14; size: -; D: TRBD1; DNA: TGTGCCAGCAGCCATCATGACAGGGCATACGAGCAGTACTTC; CDR3: CASSHHDRAYEQYF
J: TRBJ2-1; V: TRBV30; size: -; D: -; DNA: TGTGCCTGGAGTCCCGGCGATATGGAGGCCCCATTCTTC; CDR3: CAWSPGDMEAPFF
J: TRBJ2-7; V: TRBV9; size: -; D: -; DNA: TGTGCCAGCAGCGTATTCGAGGACCCCTACGAGCAGTACTTC; CDR3: CASSVFEDPYEQYF
J: TRBJ1-5; V: TRBV5-3; size: -; D: -; DNA: TGTGCCAGAAGCTCAGGGAAAACCAATCAGCCCCAGCATTTT; CDR3: CARSSGKTNQPQHF
J: TRBJ1-2; V: TRBV5-4; size: -; D: TRBD1; DNA: TGTGCCAGCAGCTTGGTGACAGGGGGAGAGTATGGCTACACCTTC; CDR3: CASSLVTGGEYGYTF
J: TRBJ1-3; V: TRBV7-2; size: -; D: -; DNA: TGTGCCAGCAGCTTAGCGACGGGAAACACCATATATTTT; CDR3: CASSLATGNTIYF
J: TRBJ1-2; V: TRBV28; size: -; D: TRBD1; DNA: TGTGCCAGCAGGGACAGGGAATTCGGCTATGGCTACACCTTC; CDR3: CASRDREFGYGYTF
J: TRBJ2-3; V: TRBV6-5; size: -; D: -; DNA: TGTGCCAGCAGTTCCGCAGGGAGCACAGATACGCAGTATTTT; CDR3: CASSSAGSTDTQYF
J: TRBJ2-7; V: TRBV7-9; size: -; D: -; DNA: TGTGCCAGCAGCCTCCCAACGGAGACCTACGAGCAGTACTTC; CDR3: CASSLPTETYEQYF
J: TRBJ1-3; V: TRBV21-1; size: -; D: -; DNA: TGTGCCAGCAGCAAAGTGTACGGCCGCTCTGGAAACACCATATATTTT; CDR3: CASSKVYGRSGNTIYF
J: TRBJ1-2; V: TRBV5-6; size: once; D: -; DNA: TGTGCCAGCAGCCCCGATAACTATGGCTACACCTTC; CDR3: CASSPDNYGYTF